Shown below are 20 T cell receptor beta chains from a single sample sequenced in a study of spatial heterogeneity in lung cancer. This sample's time point: sample taken at primary tumor resection. TCRdb re-called the 5' RACE reads with MiXCR, one entry per CDR3 protein. The sample yields 40,000 to 55,000 distinct CDR3 sequences, under 7.5% seen once. The input for sequencing was PBMCs, taken at surgery. The receptors derive from a female donor with early-stage non-small cell lung cancer.

This clonotype has at least ten counts. The chain carries TRBV28 and TRBJ1-2; D unclear. V was shortened by 6 bases and J by 4 bases, with 9 bases between the two germline ends. This CDR3 contains 12 residues. Per the germline V gene, CDR1 is MDHEN and CDR2 is SYDVKM. CDR3 amino acids: CASSLAGYGYTF. DNA for the CDR3: TGTGCCAGCAGCTTAGCTGGCTATGGCTACACCTTC.

The chain employs TRBV20-1 and TRBJ1-1; 9 nucleotides line up with TRBD1. CDR3 length: 13 residues. Unmatched junction bases numbered 7, after V lost 7 bases and J lost 4 bases. The germline V gene has CDR1 DFQATT and CDR2 SNEGSKA (reference sequence). The CDR3 DNA reads as TGCAGTGGTGCGACAGGGGGAGGCACTGAAGCTTTCTTT. Amino acid sequence: CSGATGGGTEAFF.

This clonotype was recorded at least ten times. This rearrangement joins TRBV4-1 to TRBJ2-7, with TRBD1 identical over 11 bases. The CDR3 is 15 amino acids. Trimming cost V 4 bases and J 2 bases; bases outside gene matches: 4. CDR1 is MGHRA and CDR2 is YSYEKL in the germline V gene. CDR3 sequence (DNA): TGCGCCAGCAGCCCCGGGACAGGGGGGGCCTACGAGCAGTACTTC. It specifies CASSPGTGGAYEQYF.

Ten or more counts support this clonotype. This rearrangement joins TRBV2 to TRBJ1-1, with 8 nucleotides matching TRBD1. CDR1 and CDR2 (germline): SNHLY, FYNNEI. V gave up 4 bases and J gave up 10 bases; unmatched junction bases: 17. CDR3 length: 16 residues. The CDR3 DNA reads TGTGCCAGCAGTGCCAGACAGGGGTCTGTTAACCACGGAGCTTTCTTT. This translates into CASSARQGSVNHGAFF.

This clonotype has ten or more counts. The chain joins TRBV7-8 to TRBJ2-2; possibly TRBD1 for D (5 bases). Germline V gene sequence: CDR1 SGHVS, CDR2 FQNEAQ. Trimming cost V 3 bases and J 7 bases, with 12 bases left between them. There are 14 residues in the CDR3. The CDR3 coding sequence is TGTGCCAGCAGCTTCTTAGGGGCCGGCGGGGAGCTGTTTTTT. Encoded protein: CASSFLGAGGELFF. The full variable domain, in which reference TRBV7-8 and TRBJ2-2 provide the parts outside the CDR3, is GAGVSQSPRYKVAKRGQDVALRCDPISGHVSLFWYQQALGQGPEFLTYFQNEAQLDKSGLPSDRFFAERPEGSVSTLKIQRTQQEDSAVYLCASSFLGAGGELFFGEGSRLTVL.

This clonotype has a handful of counts. The chain uses TRBV6-5 and TRBJ1-1; the match to TRBD1 covers 10 bases. V lost 3 bases, J lost 1 base, and 2 bases stayed unmatched. The CDR3 consists of 15 residues. Germline lookup yields CDR1 MNHEY and CDR2 SVGAGI. Here the CDR3 DNA reads TGTGCCAGCAGTTATGGGGACAGGGGGAACACTGAAGCTTTCTTT. Residues: CASSYGDRGNTEAFF.

This clonotype was detected many times. This chain links TRBV3-1 with TRBJ2-2; D possibly corresponds to TRBD2 (5 bases). The CDR3 runs 17 residues. Germline CDR1 is LGHDT and CDR2 is YNNKEL (reference sequence). V was pared by 0 bases and J by 2 bases, with 13 bases between. The CDR3 loop is CASSQEAVRVNTGELFF. CDR3 sequence (DNA): TGTGCCAGCAGCCAAGAAGCGGTCAGAGTAAACACCGGGGAGCTGTTTTTT.

This clonotype was observed a few times. The chain combines TRBV7-2 with TRBJ2-1; no firm D call. This CDR3 region has 13 residues. Deletions cut 1 base from V and 5 bases from J, with 6 bases between. Germline-derived CDR1 and CDR2 are SGHTA and FQGNSA. CDR3 nucleotides: TGTGCCAGCAGCTTAGGACTCCACAATGAGCAGTTCTTC. Translation gives CASSLGLHNEQFF.

This clonotype was recorded at least ten times. This CDR3 is CSAQGAESDTQYF. CDR3 DNA: TGCAGCGCCCAGGGGGCTGAGTCGGATACGCAGTATTTT. The chain links TRBV29-1 to TRBJ2-3; 8 nucleotides line up with TRBD1. V lost 7 bases, J lost 6 bases, and 9 bases stayed unmatched. The CDR3 loop spans 13 amino acids. Per the germline V gene, CDR1 is SQVTM and CDR2 is ANQGSEA.

A few counts support this clonotype. The genes are TRBV19 and TRBJ1-6; 11 bases align to TRBD1. V lost 5 bases to trimming and J lost 4 bases; unmatched junction nucleotides: 4. CDR3 length: 16 amino acids. CDR1 and CDR2 from the germline V gene are LNHDA and SQIVND (reference sequence). Here the CDR3 DNA reads TGTGCCAGTAGTCCCCGGGACAGGGGGTATAATTCACCCCTCCACTTT. It is translated as CASSPRDRGYNSPLHF.

This clonotype was seen many times. J is TRBJ2-1 and V is TRBV10-3, with 7 bases matching TRBD1. CDR1 is ENHRY, CDR2 SYGVKD, per germline. V dropped 6 bases and J dropped 9; count of bases not matched to a gene: 11. CDR3 length equals 14 residues. The CDR3 DNA sequence: TGTGCCATCAGGTTTACAGGGGAAAGCGGTGAGCAGTTCTTC. It is translated as CAIRFTGESGEQFF.

This clonotype has ten or more counts. The rearrangement uses TRBV7-9 and TRBJ2-2; D may be TRBD2 (5 bases). The CDR3 contains 14 residues. Between the trimmed V and J ends, which lost 8 bases and 5 bases, there was a span of 15 bases. CDR1 is SEHNR and CDR2 is FQNEAQ in the germline V gene (reference sequence). The chain's CDR3 is CASRTPPGTGELFF. CDR3 bases: TGTGCCAGCCGCACCCCCCCGGGGACCGGGGAGCTGTTTTTT.

In its sample, this clonotype was seen many times. The chain combines TRBV7-9 with TRBJ2-5; possible D gene TRBD2, 5 bases. The CDR3 is made up of 14 amino acids. The germline V and J ends were trimmed by 1 base and 5 bases, with 11 bases remaining between them. Germline assignment: CDR1 SEHNR and CDR2 FQNEAQ (reference sequence). CDR3 DNA sequence: TGTGCCAGCAGCTTAGGCGTCGGCGGGGAGACCCAGTACTTC. This gives the protein CASSLGVGGETQYF.

This clonotype was recorded many times. The chain is built from TRBV4-3 and TRBJ2-3, with no clear D. CDR1 is LGHNA and CDR2 is YSLEER in the germline V gene. The CDR3 spans 14 residues. V was clipped by 0 bases and J by 4 bases, with 8 bases between them. CDR3 residues: CASSQETAADTQYF. CDR3 coding DNA: TGCGCCAGCAGCCAAGAGACGGCAGCAGATACGCAGTATTTT.

J is TRBJ2-2 and V is TRBV10-3; tentative D call: TRBD1 (6 bases). The germline V gene has CDR1 ENHRY and CDR2 SYGVKD. The CDR3 spans 16 residues. Trimming took 0 bases from V and 3 from J, leaving 11 bases between them. CDR3 region: CAISESRAGDTGELFF. DNA of the CDR3: TGTGCCATCAGTGAGTCGAGGGCAGGGGACACCGGGGAGCTGTTTTTT.

The sample holds many counts of this clonotype. The chain couples TRBV2 to TRBJ1-4; D call uncertain. Trimming stripped 7 bases from V and 4 bases from J, with 10 bases between. The CDR3 loop spans 13 amino acids. The germline V gene encodes CDR1 SNHLY and CDR2 FYNNEI. The chain's CDR3 is CASNSNRNEKLFF. The CDR3, as DNA: TGTGCCAGCAACAGCAACCGTAATGAAAAACTGTTTTTT.

This clonotype was seen a handful of times. The J gene is TRBJ2-7, the V gene TRBV6-6, with a tentative D call TRBD1 (5 bases). The CDR3 runs to 13 residues. Deletions cut 2 bases from V and 2 bases from J, with 7 bases between. Germline V gene sequence: CDR1 MNHNY, CDR2 SVGAGI (reference sequence). This CDR3 is CASSYLGAYEQYF. The CDR3 DNA is TGTGCCAGCAGTTACCTAGGGGCCTACGAGCAGTACTTC.

This chain joins TRBV20-1 and TRBJ1-1; D is ambiguous. The V end was cut by 6 bases, the J end by 4 bases, with 15 bases between. Per germline, CDR1 DFQATT and CDR2 SNEGSKA (reference sequence). The CDR3 has 13 amino acids. DNA of the CDR3: TGCAGTGCCAAAAAAGATCGGGTCACTGAAGCTTTCTTT. Translated: CSAKKDRVTEAFF.

V usage is TRBV18 and J usage is TRBJ1-4; D ambiguous. CDR1 and CDR2 (germline): KGHSH, LQKENI. Deletions cut 0 bases from V and 8 bases from J, with 7 bases between. The CDR3 loop spans 13 amino acids. The CDR3 region is CASSPPSGEKLFF. The CDR3, as DNA: TGTGCCAGCTCACCACCTTCGGGGGAAAAACTGTTTTTT.

This clonotype was seen ten or more times. The chain couples TRBV29-1 to TRBJ1-1, with D unresolved. This CDR3 comprises 11 residues. CDR1 is SQVTM, CDR2 ANQGSEA, per germline. The CDR3 DNA follows: TGCAGTCAATCCACTAATACTGAAGCTTTCTTT. Translating gives CSQSTNTEAFF. Full variable domain (missing parts from reference TRBV29-1 and TRBJ1-1): SAVISQKPSRDICQRGTSLTIQCQVDSQVTMMFWYRQQPGQSLTLIATANQGSEATYESGFVIDKFPISRPNLTFSTLTVSNMSPEDSSIYLCSQSTNTEAFFGQGTRLTVV.